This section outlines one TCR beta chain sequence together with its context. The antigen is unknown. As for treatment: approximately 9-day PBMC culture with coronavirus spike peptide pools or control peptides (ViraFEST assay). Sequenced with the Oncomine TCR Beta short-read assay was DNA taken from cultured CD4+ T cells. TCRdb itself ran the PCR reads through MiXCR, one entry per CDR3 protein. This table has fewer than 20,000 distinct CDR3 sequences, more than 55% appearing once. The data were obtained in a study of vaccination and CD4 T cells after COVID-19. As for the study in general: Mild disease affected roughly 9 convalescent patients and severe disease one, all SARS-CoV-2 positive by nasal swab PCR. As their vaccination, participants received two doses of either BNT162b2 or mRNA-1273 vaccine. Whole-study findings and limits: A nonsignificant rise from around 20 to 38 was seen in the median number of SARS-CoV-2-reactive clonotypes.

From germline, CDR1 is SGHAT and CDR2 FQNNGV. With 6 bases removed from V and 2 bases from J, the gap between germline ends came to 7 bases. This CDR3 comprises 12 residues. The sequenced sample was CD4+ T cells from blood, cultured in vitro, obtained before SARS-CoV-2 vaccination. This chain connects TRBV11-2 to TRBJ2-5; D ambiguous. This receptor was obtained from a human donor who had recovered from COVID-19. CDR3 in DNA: TGTGCCAGCAGTCAACAGCAAGAGACCCAGTACTTC. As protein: CASSQQQETQYF.